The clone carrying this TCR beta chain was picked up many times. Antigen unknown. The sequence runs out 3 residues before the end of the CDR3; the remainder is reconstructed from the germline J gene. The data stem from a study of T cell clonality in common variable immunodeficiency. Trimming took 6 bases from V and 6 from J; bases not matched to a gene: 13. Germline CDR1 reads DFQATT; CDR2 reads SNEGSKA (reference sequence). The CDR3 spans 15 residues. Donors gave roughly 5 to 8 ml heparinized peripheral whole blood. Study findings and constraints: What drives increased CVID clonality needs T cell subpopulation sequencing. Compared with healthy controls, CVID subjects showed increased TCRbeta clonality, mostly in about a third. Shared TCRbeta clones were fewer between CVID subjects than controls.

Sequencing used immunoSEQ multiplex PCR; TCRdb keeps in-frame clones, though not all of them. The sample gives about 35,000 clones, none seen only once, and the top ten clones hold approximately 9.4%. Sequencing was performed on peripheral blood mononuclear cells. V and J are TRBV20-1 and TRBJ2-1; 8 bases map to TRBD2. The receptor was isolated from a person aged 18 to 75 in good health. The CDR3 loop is CSAPGLESRSNEQFF. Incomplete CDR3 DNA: TGCAGTGCCCCGGGACTAGAGAGTCGCAGCAATGAG.